This T cell receptor beta chain appears in the sequencing data of a study of regulatory T cells in long-lasting Graves disease. Study in general: Less than 3 months of antithyroid drugs had been taken by newly diagnosed Graves' patients. Study results and caveats: The study found persistent patients shared more public clonotypes (2,741) than new patients (over 850). Patients with persistent Graves' had lower TCR diversity than newly diagnosed patients. Peripheral blood, not thyroid tissue, was the sole material studied.

Trimming took 11 bases from V and 4 from J; bases not matched to a gene: 7. This CDR3 has 14 residues. Time point: newly diagnosed GD, antithyroid drugs for less than 3 months. Scientists built the TCR library using RNA that was extracted from PBMCs. Comment on this clonotype: The antigen remains unidentified.

Construction of TCR beta libraries relied on iRepertoire HTBI primers and on Arm-PCR targeting CDR3 regions. TCRdb independently ran MiXCR on the multiplex PCR reads; one entry per CDR3 protein. In the table there are under 250,000 distinct CDR3 sequences, around a fifth of which are singletons. Separately, the same data were catalogued under a study of T cells in Graves' hyperthyroidism and ophthalmopathy.

The specimen was peripheral blood mononuclear cells (PBMCs), collected at new diagnosis, from a patient treated with antithyroid drugs. The sequence was collected from a woman aged 25 to 39 with Graves disease. This chain uses TRBV12-3 or TRBV12-4 with TRBJ2-1; TRBD2 agrees at 11 bases. In DNA form, the CDR3 reads TGTGCCTCCGCGGGGACTAGCGGATACAATGAGCAGTTCTTC. This encodes CASAGTSGYNEQFF.